This T cell receptor (beta chain) came from a study of blood T cell repertoires in COVID-19. Overall study: Whether acute or convalescent, the COVID-19 samples came from the United States, Italy and Spain. Sources were T cells, B-cell-depleted T cells, or PBMCs; the material itself was cDNA or gDNA.

This CDR3 has 15 amino acids. J gave up 0 bases and V 6 bases, and 5 bases lay outside the gene matches. CDR1 and CDR2 (germline): LGHDT, YNNKEL (reference sequence). In the study's own analysis: Reference gene primers were amplified, and this amplification served to estimate nucleated cell counts. Measured with immunoSEQ multiplex PCR; TCRdb has only the in-frame clones, and not every one. For V, J and clone size, that table is used; D and trimming come from the DNA. The sample holds around 140,000 clones, around nine tenths seen once. This sequence originates from a woman aged 50 to 65 with acute or convalescent COVID-19. The J gene is TRBJ2-3, the V gene TRBV3-1 (or the pseudogene TRBV3-2), with 8 bases aligning to TRBD2. The sequenced material came from peripheral blood. CDR3 region: CASRPSGRSTDTQYF. In nucleotides, the CDR3 is TGTGCCAGCAGACCCAGCGGGAGAAGCACAGATACGCAGTATTTT.